This TCR beta chain was profiled in a study of blood T cell repertoires in COVID-19. Study background: The cDNA or gDNA used as material had been derived from T cells, B-cell-depleted T cells, or PBMCs.

This CDR3 is built from 15 residues. V was clipped by 7 bases and J by 0 bases; unmatched bases: 9. The V gene's germline CDR1 is MNHEY and CDR2 SVGAGI. The data were produced by immunoSEQ multiplex PCR, yet TCRdb's version contains in-frame clones alone and is incomplete. The sample lists about 150,000 clones, 80% seen once, with around 13% in the top ten. The gene calls are TRBV6-5 and TRBJ2-7; TRBD1 matches at 7 bases. The source of this sequence is a man in his 60s with active or convalescent COVID-19. Sequences were obtained from peripheral blood. CDR3 in DNA: TGTGCCAGCAAGCTCGAGACAGGGCCCTCCTACGAGCAGTACTTC. Residues: CASKLETGPSYEQYF.